Detailed here is one TCR beta chain. Its antigen remains unidentified. This sample includes further DNA sequences coding for the same CDR3. Both 60 Vbeta primers and 13 Jbeta primers went into the PCR. As originally analysed: Later analysis identified tens of millions of unique TCR beta chains, approximately 11 million shared. TCRdb's table, derived via immunoSEQ multiplex PCR, lists solely in-frame clones and lacks some. V and J calls and clone size are given by that table; D and trimming were obtained from the DNA. The table shows 150,000 or so clones, with roughly 80% occurring only once. The sample originates from a study of cytomegalovirus exposure and HLA in healthy donors. The study, taken as a whole, reports: In an earlier analysis, about 87% or about 30%: the productive usage of most TCR beta V segments. In a later analysis, an Asian-associated ancestry cluster reportedly showed fewer N-insertions than the approximately 700-donor mean. High sensitivity and specificity were reportedly achieved when the classifier diagnosed cytomegalovirus status.

This CDR3 comprises 14 residues. Trimming removed 2 bases from V and 5 bases from J; junction bases left unmatched: 5. CDR1 is MDHEN, CDR2 SYDVKM, per germline. Sequenced: PBMCs. This TCR was recovered from a man aged 40-55 years in good health and CMV-seropositive. The rearrangement uses TRBV28 and TRBJ1-1; TRBD1 aligns across 7 bases. The CDR3 DNA reads as TGTGCCAGCAGTTTAGTCGAGACAGGGACTGAAGCTTTCTTT. It specifies CASSLVETGTEAFF.